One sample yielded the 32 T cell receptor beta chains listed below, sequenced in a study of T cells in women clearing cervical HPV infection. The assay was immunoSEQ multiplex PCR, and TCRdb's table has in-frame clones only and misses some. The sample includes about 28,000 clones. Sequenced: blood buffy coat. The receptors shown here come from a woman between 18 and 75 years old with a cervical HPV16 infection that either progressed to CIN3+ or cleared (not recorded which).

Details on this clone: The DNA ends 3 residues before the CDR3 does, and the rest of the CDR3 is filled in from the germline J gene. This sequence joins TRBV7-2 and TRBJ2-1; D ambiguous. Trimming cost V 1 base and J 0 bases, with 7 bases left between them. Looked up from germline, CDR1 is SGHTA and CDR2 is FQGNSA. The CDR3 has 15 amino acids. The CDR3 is CASSLVVGSYNEQFF. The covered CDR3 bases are TGTGCCAGCAGCTTAGTAGTTGGCTCCTACAATGAG.

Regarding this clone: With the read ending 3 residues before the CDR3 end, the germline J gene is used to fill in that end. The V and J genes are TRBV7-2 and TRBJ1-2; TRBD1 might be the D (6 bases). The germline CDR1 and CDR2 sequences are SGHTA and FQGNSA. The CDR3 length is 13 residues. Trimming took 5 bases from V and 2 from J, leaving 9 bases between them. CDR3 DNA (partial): TGTGCCAGCAGCCGAACAGGGAACTATGGC. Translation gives CASSRTGNYG. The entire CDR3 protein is CASSRTGNYGYTF.

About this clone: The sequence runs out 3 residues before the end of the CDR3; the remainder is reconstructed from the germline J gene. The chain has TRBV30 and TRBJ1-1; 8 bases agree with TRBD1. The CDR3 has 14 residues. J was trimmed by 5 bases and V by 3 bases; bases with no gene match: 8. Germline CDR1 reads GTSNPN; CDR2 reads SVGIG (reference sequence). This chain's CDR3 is CAWSAGGLGTEAFF. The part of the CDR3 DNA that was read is TGTGCCTGGAGCGCAGGGGGCCTCGGGACTGAA.

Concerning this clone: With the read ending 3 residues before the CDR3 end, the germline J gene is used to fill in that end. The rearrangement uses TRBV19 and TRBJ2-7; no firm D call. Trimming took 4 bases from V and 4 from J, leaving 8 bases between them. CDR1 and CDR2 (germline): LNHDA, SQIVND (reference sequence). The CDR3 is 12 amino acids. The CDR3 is CASSSGAYEQYF. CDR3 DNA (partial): TGTGCCAGTAGTAGTGGAGCGTACGAG.

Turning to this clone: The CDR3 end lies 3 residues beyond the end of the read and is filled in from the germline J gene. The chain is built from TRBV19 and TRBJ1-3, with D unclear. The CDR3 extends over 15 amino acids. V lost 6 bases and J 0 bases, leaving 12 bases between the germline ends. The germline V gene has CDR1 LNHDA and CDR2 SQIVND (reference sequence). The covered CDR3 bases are TGTGCCAGTAGGACACCCGACTACTCTGGAAACACC. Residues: CASRTPDYSGNT. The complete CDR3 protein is CASRTPDYSGNTIYF.

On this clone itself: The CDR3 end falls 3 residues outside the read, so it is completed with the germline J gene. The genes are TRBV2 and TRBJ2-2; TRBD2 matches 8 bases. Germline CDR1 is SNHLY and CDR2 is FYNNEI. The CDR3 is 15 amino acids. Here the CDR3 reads CASSVGGGPNSPLFF. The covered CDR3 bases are TGTGCCAGCAGTGTGGGCGGGGGGCCTAATTCACCG.

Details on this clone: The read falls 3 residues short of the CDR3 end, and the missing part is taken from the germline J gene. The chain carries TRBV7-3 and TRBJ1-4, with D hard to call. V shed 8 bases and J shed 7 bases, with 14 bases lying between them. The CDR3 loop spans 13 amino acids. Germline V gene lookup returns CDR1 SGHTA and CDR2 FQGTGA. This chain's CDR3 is CASGLFESEKLFF. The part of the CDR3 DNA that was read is TGTGCCAGCGGGCTCTTCGAGAGTGAAAAA.

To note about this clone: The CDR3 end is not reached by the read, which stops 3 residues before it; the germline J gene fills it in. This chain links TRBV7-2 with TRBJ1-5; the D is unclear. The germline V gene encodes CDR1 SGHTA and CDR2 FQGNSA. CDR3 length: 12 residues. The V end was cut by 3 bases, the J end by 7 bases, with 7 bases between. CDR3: CASSLIEQPQHF. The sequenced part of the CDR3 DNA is TGTGCCAGCAGCTTGATAGAGCAGCCC.

CDR3 bases read: TGCAGCGTTTATCGGCAAGGGGCCTACAATGAG. Translated: CSVYRQGAYNE. The CDR3 in its entirety is CSVYRQGAYNEQFF. This rearrangement joins TRBV29-1 to TRBJ2-1, with D tentatively TRBD1 (5 bases). Coverage ceases 3 residues before the CDR3 finishes, and the germline J gene fills in the end. Between the trimmed V and J ends, which lost 5 bases and 2 bases, there was a span of 13 bases. Germline V gene sequence: CDR1 SQVTM, CDR2 ANQGSEA. The CDR3 contains 14 residues.

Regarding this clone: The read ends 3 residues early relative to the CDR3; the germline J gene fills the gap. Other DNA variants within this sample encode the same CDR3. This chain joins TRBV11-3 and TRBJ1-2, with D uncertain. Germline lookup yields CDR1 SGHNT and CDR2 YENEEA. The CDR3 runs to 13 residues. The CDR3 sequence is CASSFGSQAGYTF. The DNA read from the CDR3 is TGTGCCAGCAGCTTCGGATCTCAAGCAGGT.

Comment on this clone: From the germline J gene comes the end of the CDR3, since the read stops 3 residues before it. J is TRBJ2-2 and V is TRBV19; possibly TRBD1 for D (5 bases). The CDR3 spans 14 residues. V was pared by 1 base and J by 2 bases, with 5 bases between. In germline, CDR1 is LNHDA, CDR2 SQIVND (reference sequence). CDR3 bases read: TGTGCCAGTAGTATAGGGGGCAACACCGGGGAG. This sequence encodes CASSIGGNTGE. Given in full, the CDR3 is CASSIGGNTGELFF.

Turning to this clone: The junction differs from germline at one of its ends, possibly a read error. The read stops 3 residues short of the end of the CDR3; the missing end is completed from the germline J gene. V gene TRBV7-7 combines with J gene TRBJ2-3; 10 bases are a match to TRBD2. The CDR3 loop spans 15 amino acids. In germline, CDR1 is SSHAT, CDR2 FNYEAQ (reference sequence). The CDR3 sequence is CASSQGLAVQETQYF. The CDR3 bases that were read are TGTGCTAGCAGCCAAGGACTAGCGGTCCAAGAGACG. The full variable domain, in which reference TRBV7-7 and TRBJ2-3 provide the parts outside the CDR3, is GAGVSQSPRYKVTKRGQDVTLRCDPISSHATLYWYQQALGQGPEFLTYFNYEAQPDKSGLPSDRFSAERPEGSISTLTIQRTEQRDSAMYRCASSQGLAVQETQYFGPGTRLTVL.

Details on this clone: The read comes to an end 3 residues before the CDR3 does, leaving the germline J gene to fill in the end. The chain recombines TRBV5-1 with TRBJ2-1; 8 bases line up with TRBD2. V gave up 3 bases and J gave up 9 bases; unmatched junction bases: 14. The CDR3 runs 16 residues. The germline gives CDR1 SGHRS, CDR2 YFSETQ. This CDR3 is CASSSQGTGGPIEQFF. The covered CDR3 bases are TGCGCCAGCAGCTCCCAGGGGACGGGGGGGCCCATTGAG.

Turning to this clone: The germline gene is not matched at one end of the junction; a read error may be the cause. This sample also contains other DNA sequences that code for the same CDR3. Incomplete CDR3 DNA: TGTGCCAGCTCCCCACCACCCCGTGGGGGCCCTCCCTACGAC. Its translation is CASSPPPRGGPPYD. The entire CDR3 protein is CASSPPPRGGPPYDYTF. This sequence joins TRBV18 and TRBJ1-2; tentatively, D is TRBD1 (6 bases). The CDR3 end falls 3 residues outside the read, so it is completed with the germline J gene. Germline V gives CDR1 KGHSH, CDR2 LQKENI. The CDR3 runs to 17 residues. The whole variable domain, filled in from reference TRBV18 and TRBJ1-2, reads NAGVMQNPRHLVRRRGQEARLRCSPMKGHSHVYWYRQLPEEGLKFMVYLQKENIIDESGMPKERFSAEFPKEGPSILRIQQVVRGDSAAYFCASSPPPRGGPPYDYTFGSGTRLTVV.

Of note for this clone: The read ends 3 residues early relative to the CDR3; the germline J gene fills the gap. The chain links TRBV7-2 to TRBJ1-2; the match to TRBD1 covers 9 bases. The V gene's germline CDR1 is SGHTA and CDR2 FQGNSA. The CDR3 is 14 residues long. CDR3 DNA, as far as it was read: TGTGCCAGCAGCCCCGGGACAGGGATACGCGAC. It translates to CASSPGTGIRD. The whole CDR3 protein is CASSPGTGIRDYTF.

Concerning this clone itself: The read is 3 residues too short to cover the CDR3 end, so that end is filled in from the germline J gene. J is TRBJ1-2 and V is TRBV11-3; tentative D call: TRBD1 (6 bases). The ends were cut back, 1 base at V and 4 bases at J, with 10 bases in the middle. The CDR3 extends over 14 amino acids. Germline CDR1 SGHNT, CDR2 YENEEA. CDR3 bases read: TGTGCCAGCAGCTTAGCCCAGGGGCTCTATGGC. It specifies CASSLAQGLYG. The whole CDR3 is CASSLAQGLYGYTF. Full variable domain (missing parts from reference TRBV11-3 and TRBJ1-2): EAGVVQSPRYKIIEKKQPVAFWCNPISGHNTLYWYLQNLGQGPELLIRYENEEAVDDSQLPKDRFSAERLKGVDSTLKIQPAELGDSAVYLCASSLAQGLYGYTFGSGTRLTVV.

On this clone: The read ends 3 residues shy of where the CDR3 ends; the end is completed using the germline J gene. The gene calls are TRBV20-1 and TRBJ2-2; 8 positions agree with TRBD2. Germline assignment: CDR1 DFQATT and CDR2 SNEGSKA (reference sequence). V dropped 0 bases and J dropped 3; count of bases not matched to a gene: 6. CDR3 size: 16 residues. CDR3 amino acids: CSARDGSGGDTGELFF. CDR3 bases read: TGCAGTGCTAGAGATGGAAGCGGGGGTGACACCGGGGAG.

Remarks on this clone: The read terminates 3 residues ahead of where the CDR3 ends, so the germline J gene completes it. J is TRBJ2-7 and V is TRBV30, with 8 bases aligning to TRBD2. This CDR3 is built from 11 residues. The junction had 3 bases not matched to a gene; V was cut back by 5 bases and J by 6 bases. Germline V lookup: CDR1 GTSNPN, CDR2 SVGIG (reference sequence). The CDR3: CAWGLAGEQYF. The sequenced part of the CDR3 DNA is TGTGCCTGGGGACTAGCTGGCGAG.

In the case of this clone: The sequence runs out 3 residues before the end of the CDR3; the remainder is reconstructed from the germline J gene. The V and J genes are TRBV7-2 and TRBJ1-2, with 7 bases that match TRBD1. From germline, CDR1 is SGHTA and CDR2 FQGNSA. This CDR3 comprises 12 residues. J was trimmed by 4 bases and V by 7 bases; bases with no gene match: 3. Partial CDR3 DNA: TGTGCCAGCAACAGGGGAGCCTATGGC. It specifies CASNRGAYG. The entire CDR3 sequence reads CASNRGAYGYTF.

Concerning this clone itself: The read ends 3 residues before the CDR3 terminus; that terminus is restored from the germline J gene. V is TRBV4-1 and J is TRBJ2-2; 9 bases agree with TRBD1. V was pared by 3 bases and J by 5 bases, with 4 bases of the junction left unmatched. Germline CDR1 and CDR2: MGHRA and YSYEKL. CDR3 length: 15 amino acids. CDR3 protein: CASSQRTGETGELFF. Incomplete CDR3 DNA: TGCGCCAGCAGCCAGCGGACAGGGGAGACCGGGGAG.

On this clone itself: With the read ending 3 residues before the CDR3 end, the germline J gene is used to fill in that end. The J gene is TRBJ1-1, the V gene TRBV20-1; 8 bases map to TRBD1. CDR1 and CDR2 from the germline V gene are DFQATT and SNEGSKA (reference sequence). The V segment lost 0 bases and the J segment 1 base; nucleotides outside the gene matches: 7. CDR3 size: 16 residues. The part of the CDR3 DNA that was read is TGCAGTGCTAGAGATTTTCGGACAGGGCCGAACACTGAA. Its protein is CSARDFRTGPNTE. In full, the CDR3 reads CSARDFRTGPNTEAFF.

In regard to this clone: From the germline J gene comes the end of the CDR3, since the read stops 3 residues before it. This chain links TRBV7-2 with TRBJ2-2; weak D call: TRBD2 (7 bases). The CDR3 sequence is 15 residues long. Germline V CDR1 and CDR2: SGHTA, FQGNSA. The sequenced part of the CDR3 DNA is TGTGCCAGCAGCTTAGTTCAGGGGACTAATGAAAAG. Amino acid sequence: CASSLVQGTNEK. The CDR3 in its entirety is CASSLVQGTNEKLFF.

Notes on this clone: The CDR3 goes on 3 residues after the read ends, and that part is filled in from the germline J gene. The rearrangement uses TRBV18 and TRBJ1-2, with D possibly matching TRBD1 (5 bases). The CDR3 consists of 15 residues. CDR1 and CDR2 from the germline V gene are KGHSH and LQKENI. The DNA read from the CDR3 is TGTGCCAGCTCACCACCGGTCGGGGGGGTCTACGAC. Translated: CASSPPVGGVYD. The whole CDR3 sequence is CASSPPVGGVYDYTF. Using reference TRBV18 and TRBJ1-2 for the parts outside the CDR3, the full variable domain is NAGVMQNPRHLVRRRGQEARLRCSPMKGHSHVYWYRQLPEEGLKFMVYLQKENIIDESGMPKERFSAEFPKEGPSILRIQQVVRGDSAAYFCASSPPVGGVYDYTFGSGTRLTVV.

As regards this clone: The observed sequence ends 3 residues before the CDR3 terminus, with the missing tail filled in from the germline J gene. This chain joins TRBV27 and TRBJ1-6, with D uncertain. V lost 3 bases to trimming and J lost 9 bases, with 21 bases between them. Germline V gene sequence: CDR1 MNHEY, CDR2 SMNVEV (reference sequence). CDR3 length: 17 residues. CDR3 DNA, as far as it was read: TGTGCCAGCAGTTTTCAGGAAGGGCCGAGCACGACTTCACCC. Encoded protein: CASSFQEGPSTTSP. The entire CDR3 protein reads CASSFQEGPSTTSPLHF.

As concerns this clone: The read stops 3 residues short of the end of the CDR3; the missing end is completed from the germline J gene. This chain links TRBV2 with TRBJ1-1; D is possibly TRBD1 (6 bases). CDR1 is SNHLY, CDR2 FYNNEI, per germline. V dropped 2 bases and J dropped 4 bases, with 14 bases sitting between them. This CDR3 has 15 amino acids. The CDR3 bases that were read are TGTGCCAGCAGTGAACGGGGGGGCAGGGGCACTGAA. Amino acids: CASSERGGRGTE. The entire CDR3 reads CASSERGGRGTEAFF.

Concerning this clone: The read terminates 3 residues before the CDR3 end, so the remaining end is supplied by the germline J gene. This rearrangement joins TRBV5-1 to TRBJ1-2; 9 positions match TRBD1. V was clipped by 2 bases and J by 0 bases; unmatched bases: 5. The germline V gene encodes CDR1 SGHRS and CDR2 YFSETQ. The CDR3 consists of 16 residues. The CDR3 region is CASSFGQGPTNYGYTF. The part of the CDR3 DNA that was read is TGCGCCAGCAGCTTCGGACAGGGGCCAACTAACTATGGC. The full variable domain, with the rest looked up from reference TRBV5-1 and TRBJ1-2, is KAGVTQTPRYLIKTRGQQVTLSCSPISGHRSVSWYQQTPGQGLQFLFEYFSETQRNKGNFPGRFSGRQFSNSRSEMNVSTLELGDSALYLCASSFGQGPTNYGYTFGSGTRLTVV.

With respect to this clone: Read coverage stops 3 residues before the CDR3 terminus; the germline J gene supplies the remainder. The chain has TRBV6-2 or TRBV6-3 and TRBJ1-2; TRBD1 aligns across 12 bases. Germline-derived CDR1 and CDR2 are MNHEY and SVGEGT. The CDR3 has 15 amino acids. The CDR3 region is CASRPGQGAHYDYTF. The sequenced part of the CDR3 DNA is TGTGCCAGCAGACCGGGACAGGGGGCCCACTACGAC.

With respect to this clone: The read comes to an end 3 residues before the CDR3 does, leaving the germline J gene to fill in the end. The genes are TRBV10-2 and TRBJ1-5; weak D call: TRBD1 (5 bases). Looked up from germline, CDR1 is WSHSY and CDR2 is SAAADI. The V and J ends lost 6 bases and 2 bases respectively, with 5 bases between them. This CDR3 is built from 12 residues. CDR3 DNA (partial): TGCGCCAGCAGCAGGGGCAATCAGCCC. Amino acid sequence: CASSRGNQP. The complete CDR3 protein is CASSRGNQPQHF.

The DNA read from the CDR3 is TGTGCCAGCAGCTTTCACGACGGGGACGAG. Translation gives CASSFHDGDE. The whole CDR3 sequence reads CASSFHDGDEQYF. This chain connects TRBV7-2 to TRBJ2-7, with D possibly matching TRBD2 (5 bases). The CDR3 extends 3 residues past the end of the read, so its final part is completed from the germline J gene. The V gene lost 3 bases and the J gene lost 5 bases, with 11 bases spanning the gap. Germline CDR1 reads SGHTA; CDR2 reads FQGNSA. This CDR3 is built from 13 residues.

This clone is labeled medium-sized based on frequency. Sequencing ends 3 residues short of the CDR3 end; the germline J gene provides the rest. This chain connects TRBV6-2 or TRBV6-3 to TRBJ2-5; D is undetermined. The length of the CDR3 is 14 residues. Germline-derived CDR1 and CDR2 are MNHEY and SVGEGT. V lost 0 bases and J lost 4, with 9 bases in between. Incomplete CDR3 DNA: TGTGCCAGCAGTTACTCGATAGCCCCAGAGACC. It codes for CASSYSIAPET. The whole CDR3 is CASSYSIAPETQYF.

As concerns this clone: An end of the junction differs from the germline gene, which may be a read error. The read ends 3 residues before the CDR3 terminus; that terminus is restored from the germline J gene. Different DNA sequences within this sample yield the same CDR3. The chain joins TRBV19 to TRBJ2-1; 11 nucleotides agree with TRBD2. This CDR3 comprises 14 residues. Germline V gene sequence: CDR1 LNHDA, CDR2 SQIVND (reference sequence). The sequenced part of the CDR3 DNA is TGTGCTAGTAGTAGACTAGCGGGACTAAATGAG. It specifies CASSRLAGLNE. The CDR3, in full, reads CASSRLAGLNEQFF. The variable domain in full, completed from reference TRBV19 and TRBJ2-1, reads DGGITQSPKYLFRKEGQNVTLSCEQNLNHDAMYWYRQDPGQGLRLIYYSQIVNDFQKGDIAEGYSVSREKKESFPLTVTSAQKNPTAFYLCASSRLAGLNEQFFGPGTRLTVL.

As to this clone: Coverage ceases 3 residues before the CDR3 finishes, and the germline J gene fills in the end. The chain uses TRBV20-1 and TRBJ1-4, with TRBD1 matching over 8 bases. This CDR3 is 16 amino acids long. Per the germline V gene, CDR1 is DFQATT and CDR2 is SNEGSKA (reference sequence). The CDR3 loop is CSASDRGGTYNSPLFF. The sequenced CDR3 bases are TGCAGTGCTTCTGACAGGGGTGGGACCTATAATTCACCA.